The next 21 T cell receptor beta chains were all read from a single sample in a study of blood T cell repertoires in COVID-19. Assay used: immunoSEQ multiplex PCR; TCRdb lists only in-frame clones, some missing. The table includes 250,000 to 350,000 clones, around 87% detected once. The sample consisted of peripheral blood. The source is a woman aged 50 to 65 who had recovered from COVID-19.

The chain recombines TRBV9 with TRBJ2-5, with 16 bases fitting TRBD2. The junction had 7 bases not matched to a gene; V was cut back by 4 bases and J by 4 bases. The germline CDR1 and CDR2 sequences are SGDLS and YYNGEE. The length of the CDR3 is 17 residues. The CDR3 region has the DNA TGTGCCAGCAGCCCAGGGACTAGCGGGGGGGCTCTAGAGACCCAGTACTTC. This codes for CASSPGTSGGALETQYF.

The J gene is TRBJ1-1, the V gene TRBV9, with D possibly matching TRBD1 (6 bases). The CDR3 contains 17 residues. From germline, CDR1 is SGDLS and CDR2 YYNGEE. V was cut by 2 bases and J by 4 bases, with 21 bases left in between. CDR3 DNA: TGTGCCAGCAGCGTTGGGTGGACAGCTCGCCCCCTCACTGAAGCTTTCTTT. This translates into CASSVGWTARPLTEAFF. Variable domain in full (rest from reference TRBV9 and TRBJ1-1): DSGVTQTPKHLITATGQRVTLRCSPRSGDLSVYWYQQSLDQGLQFLIQYYNGEERAKGNILERFSAQQFPDLHSELNLSSLELGDSALYFCASSVGWTARPLTEAFFGQGTRLTVV.

V is TRBV7-3 and J is TRBJ2-3, with no clear D. The V gene lost 3 bases and the J gene lost 6 bases, with 13 bases spanning the gap. The CDR3 runs 14 residues. The germline V gene has CDR1 SGHTA and CDR2 FQGTGA. As DNA, the CDR3 is TGTGCCAGCAGCTTCGGAGTGGGTTTCGATACGCAGTATTTT. Encoded protein: CASSFGVGFDTQYF.

The V and J genes are TRBV6-5 and TRBJ2-7; D unresolved. Germline assignment: CDR1 MNHEY and CDR2 SVGAGI. Trimming removed 4 bases at V and 6 bases at J, with 19 bases between. CDR3 size: 15 residues. This CDR3 reads CASSSRQKYEPEQYF. DNA of the CDR3: TGTGCCAGCAGTTCCAGACAAAAATACGAGCCCGAGCAGTACTTC.

This chain uses TRBV30 with TRBJ2-3; TRBD2 matches at 9 bases. Germline V gives CDR1 GTSNPN, CDR2 SVGIG (reference sequence). V was pared by 3 bases and J by 3 bases, with 7 bases of the junction left unmatched. The CDR3 is made up of 15 amino acids. The CDR3 protein is CAWRRRGGRTDTQYF. The CDR3 DNA is TGTGCCTGGAGACGGCGGGGGGGCAGGACAGATACGCAGTATTTT.

The V call is TRBV4-3, the J call TRBJ2-3; D is uncertain. This CDR3 has 15 amino acids. Germline-derived CDR1 and CDR2 are LGHNA and YSLEER. V lost 0 bases to trimming and J lost 8 bases, with 15 bases between them. The CDR3 sequence is CASSQDETTSGTQYF. The DNA for the CDR3 is TGCGCCAGCAGCCAAGATGAGACGACCTCGGGTACGCAGTATTTT.

V is TRBV12-3 or TRBV12-4 and J is TRBJ2-1; no reliable D call. V dropped 5 bases and J dropped 0 bases, with 5 bases sitting between them. The CDR3 sequence is 13 residues long. CDR3 sequence reads: CASSPRSYNEQFF. In DNA form, the CDR3 reads TGTGCCAGCAGTCCCCGCTCCTACAATGAGCAGTTCTTC.

The chain's CDR3 is CAWSRPGQEHYGYTF. The CDR3 DNA follows: TGTGCCTGGTCACGACCGGGACAGGAGCACTATGGCTACACCTTC. The V gene is TRBV30, the J gene TRBJ1-2; 8 bases match TRBD1. The V gene end was trimmed by 5 bases and the J gene end by 3 bases; junction bases not matched to a gene: 11. The germline gives CDR1 GTSNPN, CDR2 SVGIG (reference sequence). The CDR3 length is 15 residues.

V and J are TRBV6-5 and TRBJ2-1, with D tentatively TRBD2 (6 bases). The V gene lost 5 bases and the J gene lost 6 bases, with 17 bases spanning the gap. Germline CDR1 is MNHEY and CDR2 is SVGAGI. The CDR3 contains 15 residues. Here the CDR3 DNA reads TGTGCCAGCAGTCCCCCGGGGGTACCGGGCAATGAGCAGTTCTTC. It is translated as CASSPPGVPGNEQFF.

The chain carries TRBV11-2 and TRBJ2-3; 9 bases line up with TRBD2. This CDR3 is built from 15 residues. Looked up from germline, CDR1 is SGHAT and CDR2 is FQNNGV. The V and J ends lost 3 bases and 2 bases, in that order; junction bases with no gene match: 3. CDR3 in DNA: TGTGCCAGCAGCTTTGGGACTAGCAACACAGATACGCAGTATTTT. Protein: CASSFGTSNTDTQYF.

The rearrangement joins TRBV7-6 to TRBJ1-5; D gene ambiguous. CDR1 is SGHVS, CDR2 FNYEAQ, per germline. Trimming pared 2 bases from V and 0 bases from J, leaving 5 bases between. CDR3 length: 14 residues. The CDR3 loop is CASSLSRSNQPQHF. CDR3 DNA sequence: TGTGCCAGCAGCTTATCTCGTAGCAATCAGCCCCAGCATTTT.

This rearrangement joins TRBV4-3 to TRBJ2-3; a weak D match, TRBD2 (6 bases). V was shortened by 3 bases and J by 2 bases, with 18 bases between the two germline ends. The CDR3 contains 17 residues. In germline, CDR1 is LGHNA, CDR2 YSLEER. CDR3 protein: CASSHPRRGVPTDTQYF. Written as DNA, the CDR3 is TGCGCCAGCAGCCATCCCCGGAGGGGAGTACCCACAGATACGCAGTATTTT.

The chain uses TRBV28 and TRBJ1-2; D unresolved. In germline, CDR1 is MDHEN, CDR2 SYDVKM. The V end lost 5 bases, the J end lost 4 bases, and 11 bases lay between the germline ends. The CDR3 runs 13 residues. This chain's CDR3 is CASSRLSFYGYTF. In DNA form, the CDR3 reads TGTGCCAGCAGTCGTCTCAGTTTCTATGGCTACACCTTC.

The DNA for the CDR3 is TGTGCCAGCAGCCTAAGCGACGGGGTCATGAACACTGAAGCTTTCTTT. Amino acids: CASSLSDGVMNTEAFF. The chain links TRBV6-2 or TRBV6-3 to TRBJ1-1; D gene ambiguous. Trimming removed 6 bases from V and 0 bases from J, with 17 bases in between. The CDR3 has 16 amino acids. Germline values: CDR1 MNHEY, CDR2 SVGEGT.

This clone was found once. The chain combines TRBV9 with TRBJ1-5; D uncertain. V was cut by 5 bases and J by 0 bases, with 6 bases left in between. Germline V lookup: CDR1 SGDLS, CDR2 YYNGEE. CDR3 size: 13 residues. The CDR3 is CASSLYSNQPQHF. CDR3 bases: TGTGCCAGCAGTTTGTATAGCAATCAGCCCCAGCATTTT.

The rearrangement joins TRBV6-5 to TRBJ2-3, with D possibly matching TRBD2 (5 bases). Germline V gene sequence: CDR1 MNHEY, CDR2 SVGAGI. The CDR3 sequence is 13 residues long. V lost 11 bases and J lost 4, with 16 bases in between. The CDR3 DNA reads TGTGCCCCCAACAGCCCGGAGGCAGATACGCAGTATTTT. This encodes CAPNSPEADTQYF.

Only one count was recorded for this clone. The chain has TRBV19 and TRBJ1-2; 10 nucleotides align to TRBD1. After removal of 4 bases from V and 4 bases from J, the junction contained 9 bases not matched to a gene. Germline V CDR1 and CDR2: LNHDA, SQIVND (reference sequence). This CDR3 has 16 amino acids. The CDR3 DNA sequence: TGTGCCAGTAGTACTTTCTCCGGGACAGGGGTCTATGGCTACACCTTC. It specifies CASSTFSGTGVYGYTF.

This clone has just one count. The V call is TRBV7-2, the J call TRBJ2-7; 10 bases are a match to TRBD2. V lost 0 bases, J lost 4 bases, and 6 bases stayed unmatched. Germline CDR1 SGHTA, CDR2 FQGNSA. This CDR3 comprises 16 residues. CDR3 bases: TGTGCCAGCAGCTTAGCGGGTAGCGGGGGGTTATACGAGCAGTACTTC. This gives the protein CASSLAGSGGLYEQYF.

V usage is TRBV5-6 and J usage is TRBJ2-2; TRBD2 aligns across 12 bases. V lost 4 bases and J lost 4; bases outside the gene matches: 8. Germline CDR1 is SGHDT and CDR2 is YYEEEE. The CDR3 contains 17 residues. CDR3 sequence: CASSPFRLAGATGELFF. The CDR3 bases are TGTGCCAGCAGCCCCTTCAGACTAGCGGGAGCCACCGGGGAGCTGTTTTTT.

The CDR3 region has the DNA TGTGCCATCAGTATAGACAGGGGGAATCAGCCCCAGCATTTT. It is translated as CAISIDRGNQPQHF. This rearrangement joins TRBV10-3 to TRBJ1-5, with 9 bases that match TRBD1. Germline V lookup: CDR1 ENHRY, CDR2 SYGVKD. V shed 5 bases and J 4 bases; nucleotides not matched to a gene: 3. The CDR3 is made up of 14 amino acids.

This clone was recorded once. The genes are TRBV7-2 and TRBJ2-7; D gene ambiguous. From germline, CDR1 is SGHTA and CDR2 FQGNSA. CDR3 size: 14 residues. Trimming took off 3 bases at V and 0 bases at J, with 9 bases between the two ends. For the CDR3, the DNA is TGTGCCAGCAGCTTCGATTTTAGCTCCTACGAGCAGTACTTC. Its protein product is CASSFDFSSYEQYF.